Below, one TCR beta chain is given with its context. A second roughly 6 to 11 cycle PCR used barcoded and J-beta primers. TCRdb processed the 5' RACE reads anew with MiXCR; each CDR3 protein has one entry. The data contain over a million distinct CDR3 sequences, 42% of them singletons. This CDR3 is 13 amino acids long. Germline V gene data show CDR1 as KGHSH and CDR2 as LQKENI. V was cut by 2 bases and J by 5 bases, with 7 bases left in between. The sample is drawn from a study of blood T cells in healthy people across ages. In the study overall: Per two T cells, template switching captured roughly one barcoded beta molecule.

Sequenced sample: blood. This clonotype originated in a woman in her late teens or twenties in good health. V is TRBV18 and J is TRBJ2-1; D is uncertain. CDR3 region: CASSPTRDNEQFF. CDR3 DNA: TGTGCCAGCTCACCAACCCGGGACAATGAGCAGTTCTTC.